This TCR beta chain was recorded in a study of regulatory T cells in long-lasting Graves disease (dated by TCRdb to 2020 to 2023). Some background on the complete study: Antithyroid drugs had been taken for less than 3 months by newly diagnosed Graves' disease patients. Peripheral blood TCR sequencing and RNA sequencing compared persistent Graves' disease patients with newly diagnosed Graves' disease patients. The study took place in China and was registered as a clinical trial. A total of around 35 samples were covered by TCR sequencing, comprising approximately 13 persistent and about 20 newly diagnosed Graves' disease patients. General study outcomes and caveats: Sequencing and analysis were restricted to the TCR beta chain. Persistent Graves' disease patients showed lower TCR Shannon entropy and fewer highly expanded clones than newly diagnosed patients, suggesting clonal expansion. A larger number of public clonotypes was shared among persistent patients (over 2,500) than among newly diagnosed patients (roughly 1,000). The authors noted that the small sample size was a limitation that may lower accuracy. Preferential use of TRBV28, TRBJ1-2 and TRBJ2-5 was observed in persistent disease, whereas TRBV20-1 and TRBJ2-1 were favored in newly diagnosed disease. Peripheral blood alone was examined, since thyroid tissue, which constituted the primary lesion, could not be accessed.

A word on this clonotype: This clone's antigen is unknown. Possible read error: a much larger clone is one base away.

The sample's time point label, in plain terms: newly diagnosed GD, antithyroid drugs for less than 3 months. For both TCR sequencing and RNA sequencing, RNA was extracted from PBMCs in TRIzol. Graves' disease was diagnosed according to American Thyroid Association guidelines. Patients were recruited from an endocrinology department in Xi'an, China. From each patient, approximately 9.9 milliliters of peripheral blood was collected into an EDTA anticoagulant tube. PBMCs were isolated by Ficoll Paque Plus density gradient separation without further T cell sorting. RNA quality was checked with an Agilent 2100 Bioanalyzer and agarose gel, and concentration with a NanoDrop 2000. The library relied on multiplex PCR. The sequencing machine was an Illumina HiSeq 4000. iRepertoire HTBI primers and Arm-PCR amplification of CDR3 regions were used to construct TCR beta libraries. Before sequencing, the PCR products went through gel purification. In the original analysis: Gene usage analysis of CDR3 amino acid clonotypes relied on the approximately 62 TRBV and 14 TRBJ segments identified across samples. Filtered high-quality paired reads were merged into contigs using COPE and FqMerger. BLAST was used to align contigs to IMGT TRBV, TRBD and TRBJ reference genes, and CDR3 was defined according to IMGT. Any clonotype with a frequency above 0.1% was classified as a highly expanded clone. Shannon entropy was used to measure repertoire diversity, and the Gini coefficient was used to measure V-J evenness. A clonotype found in more than one individual was treated as public. TCRdb reworked the public reads: Q25 trimming with fastp, MiXCR clone assembly, productive beta chains retained. Each record represents a unique CDR3 protein, reported with the most common genes and DNA among its rows. The V and J calls were determined by TCRdb, not by the authors. The sample data list more than 450,000 distinct CDR3 sequences, and around 15% of these were observed just once. The top ten clonotypes cover over 9% of the sample.

The CDR3, cysteine through phenylalanine, is 15 amino acids long. Just the 45-base CDR3 DNA is kept, in frame starting at base 1. The germline V gene supplies CDR1 SGHRS and CDR2 YFSETQ. Relative to germline, V is missing 4 bases and J is missing 5 bases, with 12 bases of the junction outside any gene match. This sample also appeared in a second study, on T cells in Graves' hyperthyroidism and ophthalmopathy. The second source states: Stable Graves' hyperthyroidism was defined as no progression to ophthalmopathy during 18 months of follow-up. The hyperthyroidism patients were between 18 and 65 years old and newly diagnosed, with a disease duration of less than 2 months. Patients with uncontrolled infections, other autoimmune diseases, pregnancy or lactation were excluded. Diagnoses relied on clinical symptoms, serum thyroxine and TRAb, thyroid ultrasound and orbital computed tomography. A first-round RT-PCR of the TCR CDR3 used the HTBI primer set with the Qiagen OneStep RT-PCR kit. Most expanded thyroid clonotypes (frequency above 0.001) were also detected in blood, suggesting blood repertoires may reflect thyroid immune responses. A model built on a 13 V-J signature distinguished ophthalmopathy from stable hyperthyroidism, reaching around 87% sensitivity and approximately 83% specificity in cross-validation and 80%/75% in testing. During validation, the model predicted progression to ophthalmopathy a median of around 6 months ahead of onset, with roughly 65% sensitivity and less than 85% specificity. To identify TCR V-J signatures that set the groups apart, the researchers used a discovery cohort of about a hundred patients, made up of 40 to 45 with Graves' ophthalmopathy and around 58 with stable Graves' hyperthyroidism. Prospective prediction of ophthalmopathy was tested in an independent validation cohort of approximately 19 hyperthyroidism patients and 17 patients who later progressed to ophthalmopathy. The 95 to 100 discovery patients were randomly divided into training and test sets at a 7:3 ratio. In addition, the study compared T-cell repertoires in thyroid tissue and in blood from roughly 6 Graves' hyperthyroidism patients. After blood sampling, hyperthyroidism patients were treated with methimazole at a starting dose of 30 mg daily, and ophthalmopathy patients were treated with high-dose intravenous methylprednisolone. Libraries were constructed in a second round of multiplex PCR, after which size selection and purification were carried out. Paired-end sequencing of the libraries was performed with 100 bp reads on an Illumina HiSeq2000. SOAPnuke was used to process the raw data, throwing out any read that contained adapters or uncalled bases, had a mean Phred below 15, or lacked an exact constant-primer or identifier match. COPE v1.2.5 was used to merge the high-quality paired reads, and each unique nucleotide sequence was defined as a clonotype. MiTCR v1.1 was used to align the clonotypes against IMGT TRBV, TRBD and TRBJ reference segments. The analysis included only V-J combinations with a frequency above 0.0001, which together covered approximately 99% of the repertoires. The TCS score was defined as the ratio of F50 (clonal expansion) to E x V (chaos), calculated using BLOSUM62-based TCRdist between CDR3 peptides within each V-J. Welch's t-statistics and random forest reduced roughly 500 V-J features to 13, which were used in a naive Bayes classifier (R e1071). Sample size was not statistically predetermined, and blinding of investigators to group allocation was not performed. The paper describes TCR Vbeta CDR3 sequencing of 120 to 150 peripheral blood samples, made up of some 42 ophthalmopathy patients, over 70 hyperthyroidism patients and some 17 progressor patients.

This TCR was recovered from a man aged 35-49 years with Graves disease. Donor details come from another sample of the same person, matched by shared clones. The chain joins TRBV5-1 to TRBJ2-7, and 7 junctional nucleotides match TRBD1. The sequencing here drew on peripheral blood mononuclear cells (PBMCs), taken at new diagnosis, from a patient treated with antithyroid drugs. The DNA sequence reads TGCGCCAGCAGCGTGAGACAGGGCTTCAAGGACGAGCAGTACTTC. It translates to CASSVRQGFKDEQYF.